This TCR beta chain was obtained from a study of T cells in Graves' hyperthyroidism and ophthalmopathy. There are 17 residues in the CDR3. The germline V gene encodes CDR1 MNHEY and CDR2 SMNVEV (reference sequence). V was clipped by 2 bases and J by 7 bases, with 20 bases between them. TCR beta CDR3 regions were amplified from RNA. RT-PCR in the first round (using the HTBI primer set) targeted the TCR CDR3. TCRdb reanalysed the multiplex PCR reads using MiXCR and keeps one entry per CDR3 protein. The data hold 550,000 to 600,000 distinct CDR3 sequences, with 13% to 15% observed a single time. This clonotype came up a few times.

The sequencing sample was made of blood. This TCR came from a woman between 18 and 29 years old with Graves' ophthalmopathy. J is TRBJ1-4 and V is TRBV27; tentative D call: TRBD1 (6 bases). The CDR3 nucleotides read TGTGCCAGCAGTTTAAGCCCTCCACCAGGGACACCTGAAAAACTGTTTTTT. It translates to CASSLSPPPGTPEKLFF.